This TCR beta chain was obtained from a study of Ad26.COV2.S vaccination and SARS-CoV-2 variants listed by TCRdb under 2021. At the level of the whole study: Donors in the vaccine arm were drawn from COV1001, a multicentre, randomized, double-blind, placebo-controlled phase I-IIa trial testing Ad26.COV2.S in healthy adults. Ad26.COV2.S was given intramuscularly at 5x10^10 or 1x10^11 viral particles, as a single shot or as two shots 56 days apart. Sequencing of the TCRbeta repertoire served to evaluate the specificity and breadth of SARS-CoV-2-reactive T cell receptors following Ad26.COV2.S vaccination. A total of some 30 samples were included in the TCR-sequenced set, comprising roughly 19 Ad26.COV2.S vaccine recipients, 5 placebo recipients and 8 SARS-CoV-2 convalescent individuals. Trial participants were randomized into five groups of five: low-dose or high-dose Ad26.COV2.S given once or twice, or placebo on both occasions. Investigators did not know the trial group allocation while performing experiments and assessing outcomes. Beyond this particular receptor, the publication reports: Higher spike-specific TCR breadth was observed in Ad26.COV2.S recipients than in placebo recipients (P = 0.0014). The study was not powered for comparison of responses between vaccine doses or regimens. It was noted by the authors that total T cell responses may have been underestimated by the TCR breadth and depth analyses. Comparable non-spike TCR breadth was observed between vaccine and placebo recipients, consistent with only spike being contained in the vaccine. Substantial breadth of spike-specific CD8+ and CD4+ T cell responses was reported after vaccination.

Turning to this clone: Its antigen is currently not known. No base quality information exists; no much larger clone differs at one position.

The treatment or condition label of this sample denotes: some 20 received Ad26.COV2.S at low or high dose, single or two shots; about 5 received placebo; per-sample allocation not given. For vaccine and placebo recipients, the sequenced repertoires came from samples collected on day 63 after the first injection. In Cohort 1b, around 25 adults aged 18-55 years were enrolled at a single site in Boston, USA, between 29 July and 7 August 2020. As a vaccine, Ad26.COV2.S was a replication-incompetent adenovirus type 26 vector that expressed a prefusion-stabilized SARS-CoV-2 spike protein derived from the original Wuhan strain. TCRbeta CDR3 regions were sequenced with the immunoSEQ Assay. After extraction, genomic DNA underwent amplification by bias-controlled multiplex PCR, followed by high-throughput sequencing. For the original study's pipeline: To quantify the absolute abundance of each unique TCRbeta CDR3 region, sequences were collapsed and filtered. T cell fraction was estimated by normalization of TCRbeta template counts to usable DNA, with usable DNA being measured through amplification of reference genes present in all nucleated cells. Repertoire TCRs were annotated as SARS-CoV-2-specific when V gene, CDR3 amino acid sequence and J gene were exactly matched to a known reactive TCR set. The reference SARS-CoV-2 TCR set was obtained from MIRA and was filtered for enrichment in COVID-19-positive ImmuneCODE repertoires, whereby public or cross-reactive TCRs were removed. Using the MIRA antigens, annotated TCRs were further analysed by specific ORF or by position within an ORF. Breadth was defined as the number of annotated unique rearrangements divided by the total number of unique productive rearrangements, and depth was defined as the summed frequency of the annotated unique rearrangements. Two-sided Wilcoxon rank-sum tests were used to compare TCR breadth between groups. As stored in TCRdb, this immuneACCESS dataset retains in-frame rearrangements with V and J assigned. A fraction of the clones does not appear; measured against another copy, unresolved V genes explain less than half of the discrepancy, and the remainder lacks a known reason. V and J calls and clone size follow that table, whereas D and trimming were derived from the DNA. The sample table records about 350,000 clones; approximately 86% of these occur just once. The ten largest clones add up to around a tenth of the sample.

V sheds 4 bases and J sheds 5 bases, leaving 17 bases between their ends. The CDR3 spans 15 residues, from the cysteine through the phenylalanine. The retained sequence is limited to the CDR3, 45 bases, with the frame set at the first base. CDR1 is given as LNHDA and CDR2 as SQIVND, both from the germline V gene (reference sequence). The source of this sequence is a person aged 18 to 59 who received the Ad26.COV2.S COVID-19 vaccine or a placebo. The sequencing here drew on peripheral blood, taken in a trial of Ad26.COV2.S vaccine versus placebo. The chain is assembled from TRBV19 and TRBJ2-5, with TRBD2 perhaps the D gene, on 6 matching bases. The CDR3 corresponds to CASSTYGTPTETQYF. In nucleotide form, the sequence is TGTGCCAGTAGTACGTACGGGACTCCTACTGAGACCCAGTACTTC.